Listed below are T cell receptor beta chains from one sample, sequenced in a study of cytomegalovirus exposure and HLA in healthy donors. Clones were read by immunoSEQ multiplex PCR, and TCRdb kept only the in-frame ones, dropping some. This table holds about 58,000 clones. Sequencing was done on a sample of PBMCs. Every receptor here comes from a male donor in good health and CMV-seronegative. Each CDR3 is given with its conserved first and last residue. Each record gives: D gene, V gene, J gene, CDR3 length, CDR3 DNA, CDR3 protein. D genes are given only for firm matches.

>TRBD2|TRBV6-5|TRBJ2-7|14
TGTGCCAGCAGTTATTCGGGACTAGCCTACGAGCAGTACTTC
CASSYSGLAYEQYF
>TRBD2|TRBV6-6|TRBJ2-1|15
TGTGCCAGCACAAAGGGGACTAGCGGGTCGGATGAGCAGTTCTTC
CASTKGTSGSDEQFF
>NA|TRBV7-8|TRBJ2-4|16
TGTGCCAGCAGCTCACCCCACGGGAGAGCCAAAAACATTCAGTACTTC
CASSSPHGRAKNIQYF
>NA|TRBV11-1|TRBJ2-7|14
TGTGCCAGCAGTTCCCCTCCCCTCTCCTACGAGCAGTACTTC
CASSSPPLSYEQYF
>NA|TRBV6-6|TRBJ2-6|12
TGTGCCAGCGCGGCTGGGGCCAACGTCCTGACTTTC
CASAAGANVLTF
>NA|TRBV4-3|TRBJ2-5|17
TGCGCCAGCAGCCGCGGGGGCTCGAGAGGGGTCGCAGAGACCCAGTACTTC
CASSRGGSRGVAETQYF
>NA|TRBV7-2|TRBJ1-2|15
TGTGCCAGCAGCTTAGGAGTCACAGGAGCCTATGGCTACACCTTC
CASSLGVTGAYGYTF
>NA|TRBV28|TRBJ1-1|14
TGTGCCAGCAGTTCCCCCGGGTTTGTTACTGAAGCTTTCTTT
CASSSPGFVTEAFF
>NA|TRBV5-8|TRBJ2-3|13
TGTGCCAGCAGCTTGCACCCGACAGATAAGCAGTATTTT
CASSLHPTDKQYF
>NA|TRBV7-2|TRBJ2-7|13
TGTGCCAGCAGCTTCGACGGCAGGTACGAGCAGTACTTC
CASSFDGRYEQYF
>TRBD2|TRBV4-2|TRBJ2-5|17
TGTGCCAGCAGCCAACAGGCGGGGGTGACAGATAAAGAGACCCAGTACTTC
CASSQQAGVTDKETQYF
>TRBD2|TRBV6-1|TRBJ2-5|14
TGTGCCAGCAGTGCAAACCCCGGGGGGGAGACCCAGTACTTC
CASSANPGGETQYF
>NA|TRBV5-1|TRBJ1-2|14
TGCGCCAGCAGCTTGAGATCCGGTAACTATGGCTACACCTTC
CASSLRSGNYGYTF
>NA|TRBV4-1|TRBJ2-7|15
TGCGCCAGCAGCCTAGTCGGGCAGGGCTCCTTGGAGCAGTACTTC
CASSLVGQGSLEQYF
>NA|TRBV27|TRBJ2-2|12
TGTGCCAGCAGTTTCGGGGTCGGGGAGCTGTTTTTT
CASSFGVGELFF
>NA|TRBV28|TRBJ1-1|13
TGTGCCAGCAGTTTGGGGGGGAACACTGAAGCTTTCTTT
CASSLGGNTEAFF
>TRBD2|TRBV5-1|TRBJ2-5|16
TGCGCCAGCAGCGTTTCTGTAGCGGGGGGGCAAGAGACCCAGTACTTC
CASSVSVAGGQETQYF
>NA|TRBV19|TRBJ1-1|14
TGTGCCAGTAGTAGTAACAGGGTGAACACTGAAGCTTTCTTT
CASSSNRVNTEAFF
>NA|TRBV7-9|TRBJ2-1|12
TGTGCCAGCAGCATAGGTAGCAATGAGCAGTTCTTC
CASSIGSNEQFF
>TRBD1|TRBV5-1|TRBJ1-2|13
TGCGCCAGCAGCTCGGGACAGGGAAATGGCTACACCTTC
CASSSGQGNGYTF
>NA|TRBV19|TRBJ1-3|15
TGTGCCAGTAGTTTGACCGGGACACTCAGAAACACCATATATTTT
CASSLTGTLRNTIYF
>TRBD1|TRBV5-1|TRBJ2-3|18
TGCGCCAGCAGCTGGGTCGGGACAGGGCCCCTTAGCACAGATACGCAGTATTTT
CASSWVGTGPLSTDTQYF
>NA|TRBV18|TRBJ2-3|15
TGTGCCAGCTCACCCCCTGTAGCGGGCACAGATACGCAGTATTTT
CASSPPVAGTDTQYF
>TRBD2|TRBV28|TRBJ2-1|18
TGTGCCAGCAGTTTATTCGCAATGGGGACTAGGGGTTACAATGAGCAGTTCTTC
CASSLFAMGTRGYNEQFF
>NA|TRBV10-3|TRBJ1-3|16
TGTGCCACGGCAGGTCAAGGTCTTTCTCTGGGAAACACCATATATTTT
CATAGQGLSLGNTIYF
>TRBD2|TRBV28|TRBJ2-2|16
TGTGCCAGCACCCCAACCGGGACTAGTATAGCCGGGGAGCTGTTTTTT
CASTPTGTSIAGELFF
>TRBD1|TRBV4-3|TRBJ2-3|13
TGCGCCAGCAGCGCAGGGGGCGGTGATACGCAGTATTTT
CASSAGGGDTQYF
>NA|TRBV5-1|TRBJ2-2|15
TGCGCCAGCCACCGAGCAGGTTACGGCACCGGGGAGCTGTTTTTT
CASHRAGYGTGELFF
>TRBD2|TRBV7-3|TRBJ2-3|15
TGTGCCAGCAACAAAGGACTAGCGGGCGCAGATACGCAGTATTTT
CASNKGLAGADTQYF
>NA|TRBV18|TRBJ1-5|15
TGTGCCAGCTCACCAGGGGGGGCCGGAAATCAGCCCCAGCATTTT
CASSPGGAGNQPQHF
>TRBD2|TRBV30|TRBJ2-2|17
TGTGCCTGGACCCGGGGGGTAGGGAAAACGAACACCGGGGAGCTGTTTTTT
CAWTRGVGKTNTGELFF
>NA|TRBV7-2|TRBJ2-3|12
TGTGCCAGCAGCTCCTACACAGATACGCAGTATTTT
CASSSYTDTQYF
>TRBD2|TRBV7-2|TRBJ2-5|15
TGTGCCAGCAGCCTCACCGGGACTACCTCTTCGGCCCAGTACTTC
CASSLTGTTSSAQYF
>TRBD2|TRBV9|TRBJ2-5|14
TGTGCCAGCAGCGTCGATAGACTAGCGGGAACCCAGTACTTC
CASSVDRLAGTQYF
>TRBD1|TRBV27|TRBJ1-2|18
TGTGCCAGCAGTTTAAGGTTTTTCCCCGACAGGGTAGTCTATGGCTACACCTTC
CASSLRFFPDRVVYGYTF
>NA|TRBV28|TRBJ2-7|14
TGTGCCAGCAGCTTCAGGGTTAGCTCCTACGAGCAGTACTTC
CASSFRVSSYEQYF